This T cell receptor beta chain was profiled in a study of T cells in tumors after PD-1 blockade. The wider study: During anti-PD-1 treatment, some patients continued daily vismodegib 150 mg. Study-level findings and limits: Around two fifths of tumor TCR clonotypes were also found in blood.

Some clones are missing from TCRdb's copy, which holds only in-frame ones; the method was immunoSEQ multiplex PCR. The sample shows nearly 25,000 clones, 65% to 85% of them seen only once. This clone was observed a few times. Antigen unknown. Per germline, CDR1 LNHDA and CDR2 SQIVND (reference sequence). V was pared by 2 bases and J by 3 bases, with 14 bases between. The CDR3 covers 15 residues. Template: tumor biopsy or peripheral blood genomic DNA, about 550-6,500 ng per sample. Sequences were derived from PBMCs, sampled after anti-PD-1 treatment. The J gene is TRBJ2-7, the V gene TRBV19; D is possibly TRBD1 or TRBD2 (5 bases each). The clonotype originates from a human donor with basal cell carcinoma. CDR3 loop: CASSIIRDASYEQYF. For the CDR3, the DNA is TGTGCCAGTAGTATAATCCGGGACGCGAGCTACGAGCAGTACTTC.